The clone carrying this TCR beta chain was detected a few times. This record comes from a study of T cells in Graves' hyperthyroidism and ophthalmopathy. The V gene's germline CDR1 is SGHDT and CDR2 YYEEEE. The ends were cut back, 2 bases at V and 5 bases at J, with 8 bases in the middle. The CDR3 loop spans 14 amino acids. RNA transcripts yielded amplified TCR beta CDR3 regions. Researchers ran a first-round RT-PCR on the TCR CDR3 using the HTBI primer set. TCRdb processed the multiplex PCR reads anew with MiXCR; each CDR3 protein has one entry. The data contain some 620,000 distinct CDR3 sequences, around 15% of them singletons. Hyperthyroidism, newly diagnosed and lasting under 2 months, affected patients aged 18 to 65.

This receptor was obtained from a woman aged 30 to 39 with Graves' hyperthyroidism. Sequenced sample: blood. The chain uses TRBV5-6 and TRBJ1-6; D remains ambiguous. The CDR3 DNA is TGTGCCAGCAGCTTCGGCAGGAATAATTCACCCCTCCACTTT. Translated: CASSFGRNNSPLHF.